This TCR beta chain originates from a study of cytomegalovirus exposure and HLA in healthy donors. The CDR3 spans 14 residues. With 4 bases clipped from V and 3 bases from J, the junction kept 7 bases outside the gene matches. The germline gives CDR1 SGHRS, CDR2 YFSETQ. Researchers ran the PCR with 60 Vbeta and 13 Jbeta primers. Generated by immunoSEQ multiplex PCR, the TCRdb table keeps only in-frame clones and is missing some. Here the sample spans 150,000 to 200,000 clones, approximately 79% being singletons. The chain combines TRBV5-1 with TRBJ2-7, with 7 bases fitting TRBD1. Input material: PBMCs. The sequence was obtained from a man over 45 in good health and CMV-seropositive. CDR3 nucleotide sequence: TGCGCCAGCAGCCGGGACAGCTACAACTACGAGCAGTACGTC. Translated, it gives CASSRDSYNYEQYV.